This T cell receptor beta chain was retrieved from a study of blood T cell repertoires in COVID-19. Across the whole study: The study drew acute and convalescent COVID-19 samples from the United States, Italy and Spain. Sources were T cells, B-cell-depleted T cells, or PBMCs; the material itself was cDNA or gDNA.

Some clones are missing from TCRdb's copy, which holds only in-frame ones; the method was immunoSEQ multiplex PCR. Of tens of thousands of clones in the sample, around 87% are singletons; the top ten hold approximately 25%. This clone was observed a handful of times. In germline, CDR1 is SNHLY, CDR2 FYNNEI. V lost 7 bases and J lost 4, with 13 bases in between. The CDR3 sequence is 13 residues long. The receptor was derived from a man in his fifties or sixties with active or convalescent COVID-19. The chain combines TRBV2 with TRBJ1-1, with no clear D. The specimen was peripheral blood. The CDR3 coding sequence is TGTGCCAGCACCGCTGGGGAGCTCACTGAAGCTTTCTTT. This sequence encodes CASTAGELTEAFF.